The text below deals with one TCR beta chain. Its antigen is not known. Vbeta (60) and Jbeta (13) primers were used in the PCR. Produced via immunoSEQ multiplex PCR; TCRdb's table is partial and in-frame only. The sample includes some 140,000 clones, 70% to 80% of them seen just once. The sample is drawn from a study of cytomegalovirus exposure and HLA in healthy donors. Study-level points and caveats: According to a later analysis, donors in an Asian-associated ancestry cluster reportedly had fewer N-insertions than the roughly 670-donor mean. Confirmation in vitro established that three CMV-associated chains were specific for CMV antigens. Later analysis identified a missense DCLRE1C variant that was linked to TCR beta V- and J-gene trimming.

The donors were healthy bone marrow donors. Losses at the gene ends were 7 bases for V and 5 bases for J; bases not matched to a gene: 12. Germline CDR1 is SGHRS and CDR2 is YFSETQ. The CDR3 sequence is 15 residues long. The chain combines TRBV5-1 with TRBJ2-1; 7 bases fit TRBD2. Sequences were obtained from PBMCs. The TCR originated in a man younger than 40 in good health and CMV-seronegative. The CDR3 here is CASVPGLAVNNEQFF. In DNA, the CDR3 is TGCGCCAGCGTCCCGGGGCTAGCGGTCAACAATGAGCAGTTCTTC.